Listed here is a single T cell receptor beta chain. Its target is unknown. Libraries were made from TCR beta cDNA, and they carried unique molecular identifiers. T cells numbering 1 to 10 million gave rise to 400,000 to 550,000 cDNA molecules. TCRdb re-called the PCR reads through MiXCR, storing one row per CDR3 protein. The sample contains about 540,000 distinct CDR3 sequences, 30% to 40% of which appear only once. These data originate in a study of post-analysis software for immune sequencing data. Study-wide points: Significantly lower normalized Chao1 diversity was seen in multiple sclerosis patients than in controls. Co-batched samples clustered tightly together by F measure. Compared with controls, patients had more of 4 to 6 TRBV segments, including TRBV5-6, TRBV5-1 and TRBV20-1.

Looked up from germline, CDR1 is MGHRA and CDR2 is YSYEKL. The CDR3 runs to 16 residues. V shed 1 base and J shed 0 bases, with 13 bases lying between them. The chain employs TRBV4-1 and TRBJ2-7; the D call may be TRBD1 or TRBD2 (5 bases each). What was sequenced was blood. This sequence was found in a girl under 18 with multiple sclerosis. In DNA form, the CDR3 reads TGCGCCAGCAGCCAAGTCGGGGCAGGGAGCTCCTACGAGCAGTACTTC. Translating gives CASSQVGAGSSYEQYF.